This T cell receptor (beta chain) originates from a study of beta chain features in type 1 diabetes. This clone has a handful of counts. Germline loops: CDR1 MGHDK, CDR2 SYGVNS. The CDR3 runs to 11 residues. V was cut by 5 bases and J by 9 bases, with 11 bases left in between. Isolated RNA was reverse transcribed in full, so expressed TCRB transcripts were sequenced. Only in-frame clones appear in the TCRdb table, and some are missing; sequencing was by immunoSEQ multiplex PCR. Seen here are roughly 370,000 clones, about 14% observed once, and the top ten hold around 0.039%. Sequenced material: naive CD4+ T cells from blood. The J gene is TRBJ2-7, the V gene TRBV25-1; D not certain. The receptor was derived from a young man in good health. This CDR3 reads CASSLGGSQYF. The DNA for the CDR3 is TGTGCCAGCAGTCTGGGTGGATCGCAGTACTTC.